The next 32 T cell receptor beta chains were all read from a single sample in a study of T cells in Graves' hyperthyroidism and ophthalmopathy (dated by TCRdb to the late 2010s). Libraries were made using multiplex PCR. Sequencing relied on an Illumina HiSeq 2000. TCR beta CDR3 regions were amplified from RNA transcripts. The TCR CDR3 was subjected to a first round of RT-PCR using the HTBI primer set and the Qiagen OneStep RT-PCR kit. TCRdb reworked the public reads: Q25 trimming with fastp, MiXCR clone assembly, productive beta chains retained. For every CDR3 protein sequence, its rows merge into one entry that carries the most common genes and DNA. The sample data list some 510,000 distinct CDR3 sequences, and around 21% of these were observed just once. The top ten constitute roughly 29% of the sample. The sample comprised blood. These TCRs come from a man between 18 and 29 years old with Graves' hyperthyroidism.

V gene TRBV5-1 combines with J gene TRBJ2-7; unclear D gene. Germline CDR1 SGHRS, CDR2 YFSETQ. The CDR3 runs 15 residues. Trimming left V 4 bases short and J 1 base short, with 15 bases between. As DNA, the CDR3 is TGCGCCAGCAGCCCTCCATTCGCCCAATCCTACGAGCAGTACTTC. It translates to CASSPPFAQSYEQYF.

The rearrangement links TRBV4-1 to TRBJ2-5, with a possible D match to TRBD2 (5 bases). V was shortened by 0 bases and J by 1 base, with 15 bases between the two germline ends. CDR1 and CDR2 from the germline V gene are MGHRA and YSYEKL. The CDR3 length is 17 residues. The CDR3 nucleotides read TGCGCCAGCAGCCAAGATTCCGGGAACCCGCTCCAAGAGACCCAGTACTTC. Residues: CASSQDSGNPLQETQYF.

This chain joins TRBV20-1 and TRBJ1-1; D unresolved. CDR1 is DFQATT, CDR2 SNEGSKA, per germline (reference sequence). The CDR3 contains 14 residues. Between the trimmed V and J ends, which lost 3 bases and 1 base, there was a span of 12 bases. This chain's CDR3 is CSARRSGWNTEAFF. The CDR3 bases are TGCAGTGCTAGGCGCTCCGGGTGGAACACTGAAGCTTTCTTT.

The chain combines TRBV6-1 with TRBJ1-3, with D possibly matching TRBD1 (6 bases). This CDR3 comprises 14 residues. Germline V CDR1 and CDR2: MNHNS, SASEGT. This chain's CDR3 is CVSRGHNSGNTIYF. The CDR3 DNA follows: TGTGTCAGTCGGGGACATAACTCTGGAAACACCATATATTTT.

For this clonotype: A much larger clonotype is one base distant, so this may be a read error. This rearrangement joins TRBV11-3 to TRBJ1-1; maybe TRBD1 (6 bases). The CDR3 extends over 12 amino acids. Germline CDR1 is SGHNT and CDR2 is YENEEA. CDR3 amino acids: CASSLTGSEACF. The CDR3 DNA reads TGTGCCAGCAGCTTAACAGGGTCTGAAGCTTGCTTT.

This clonotype was seen ten or more times. The chain recombines TRBV28 with TRBJ2-7; D gene unclear. Germline lookup yields CDR1 MDHEN and CDR2 SYDVKM. The CDR3 runs to 11 residues. The V gene lost 5 bases and the J gene lost 9 bases, with 11 bases spanning the gap. CDR3 residues: CASSPRGLQYF. Written as DNA, the CDR3 is TGTGCCAGCAGTCCCCGTGGGTTGCAGTACTTC.

This clonotype has at least ten counts. The chain uses TRBV4-1 and TRBJ1-5; the D is unclear. Germline values: CDR1 MGHRA, CDR2 YSYEKL. The CDR3 has 16 amino acids. V lost 0 bases and J lost 4, with 13 bases in between. The CDR3 here is CASSQENGRFNQPQHF. In nucleotides, the CDR3 is TGCGCCAGCAGCCAAGAAAATGGCCGCTTTAATCAGCCCCAGCATTTT.

This clonotype was observed at least ten times. The rearrangement joins TRBV12-3 or TRBV12-4 to TRBJ1-1; no clear D. Trimming cost V 5 bases and J 6 bases, with 7 bases left between them. This CDR3 has 11 residues. CDR3 DNA sequence: TGTGCCAGCAGTCCCAGGTCTGAAGCTTTCTTT. It translates to CASSPRSEAFF.

The chain has TRBV7-9 and TRBJ1-1, with D unclear. V was trimmed by 5 bases and J by 5 bases, leaving 18 bases between them. CDR1 is SEHNR, CDR2 FQNEAQ, per germline (reference sequence). The CDR3 length is 15 residues. The CDR3 spells CASSRSQGKMTEAFF. The CDR3 DNA reads as TGTGCCAGCAGCCGGTCTCAAGGAAAAATGACTGAAGCTTTCTTT.

This clonotype appeared a few times. V usage is TRBV5-1 and J usage is TRBJ1-4, with D hard to call. There are 14 residues in the CDR3. Germline CDR1 is SGHRS and CDR2 is YFSETQ. Trimming removed 0 bases at V and 3 bases at J, with 6 bases between. Here the CDR3 DNA reads TGCGCCAGCAGCTTGGACAGCCCTAATGAAAAACTGTTTTTT. Amino acids: CASSLDSPNEKLFF.

The rearrangement links TRBV18 to TRBJ2-5; D remains unclear. The CDR3 has 14 residues. The germline V gene encodes CDR1 KGHSH and CDR2 LQKENI. Deletions cut 2 bases from V and 1 base from J, with 8 bases between. CDR3 amino acids: CASSPVRRQETQYF. The DNA of the CDR3 is TGTGCCAGCTCACCAGTGAGACGCCAAGAGACCCAGTACTTC.

V usage is TRBV6-1 and J usage is TRBJ1-1; D remains ambiguous. The CDR3 is 12 amino acids. V was pared by 7 bases and J by 4 bases, with 10 bases between. Germline-derived CDR1 and CDR2 are MNHNS and SASEGT. In DNA form, the CDR3 reads TGTGCCAGCACCTACGGGGTCACTGAAGCTTTCTTT. Translated, it gives CASTYGVTEAFF.

This clonotype was observed many times. The V call is TRBV20-1, the J call TRBJ2-4; the D gene is possibly TRBD2 (7 bases). Trimming pared 3 bases from V and 0 bases from J, leaving 15 bases between. CDR3 length equals 16 residues. Germline V gene sequence: CDR1 DFQATT, CDR2 SNEGSKA (reference sequence). This CDR3 reads CSARRGPELAKNIQYF. DNA for the CDR3: TGCAGTGCTAGGCGGGGGCCCGAATTAGCCAAAAACATTCAGTACTTC.

The chain recombines TRBV10-3 with TRBJ2-7; maybe TRBD1 (7 bases). V shed 6 bases and J shed 3 bases, with 18 bases lying between them. Germline V CDR1 and CDR2: ENHRY, SYGVKD. The CDR3 has 15 amino acids. CDR3 protein: CAISGGGPRGYEQYF. The DNA for the CDR3 is TGTGCCATCAGCGGAGGGGGCCCAAGAGGCTACGAGCAGTACTTC.

This chain uses TRBV3-1 with TRBJ2-7; TRBD2 might be the D (6 bases). With 0 bases removed from V and 2 bases from J, the gap between germline ends came to 17 bases. The germline gives CDR1 LGHDT, CDR2 YNNKEL (reference sequence). There are 17 residues in the CDR3. The CDR3: CASSQDRSEGRPYEQYF. The CDR3 coding sequence is TGTGCCAGCAGCCAAGATCGGTCGGAGGGTAGGCCCTACGAGCAGTACTTC.

The genes are TRBV12-3 or TRBV12-4 and TRBJ1-2, with D tentatively TRBD1 (5 bases). V was clipped by 3 bases and J by 6 bases, with 14 bases between them. This CDR3 has 14 residues. In DNA, the CDR3 is TGTGCCAGCAGTTTGCAGCGACAGTCGGATGGCTACACCTTC. Translation: CASSLQRQSDGYTF.

About this clonotype itself: A much larger clonotype is one base distant, so this may be a read error. V and J are TRBV6-1 and TRBJ1-3, with D uncertain. This CDR3 comprises 13 residues. Germline CDR1 reads MNHNS; CDR2 reads SASEGT. Deletions cut 8 bases from V and 9 bases from J, with 17 bases between. The CDR3 loop reads CASAPNEFVTIYF. In nucleotides, the CDR3 is TGTGCCAGCGCCCCGAATGAATTCGTCACCATATATTTT.

This clonotype was counted at least ten times. CDR3 protein: CASSSDRGREETQYF. The CDR3 region has the DNA TGTGCCAGCAGTTCGGACAGGGGGCGCGAAGAGACCCAGTACTTC. The chain has TRBV2 and TRBJ2-5; 11 bases map to TRBD1. Germline V gene lookup returns CDR1 SNHLY and CDR2 FYNNEI. V lost 5 bases and J lost 3; bases outside the gene matches: 5. This CDR3 has 15 amino acids.

This clonotype was recorded many times. The chain employs TRBV5-1 and TRBJ1-5; maybe TRBD1 (5 bases). The V gene's germline CDR1 is SGHRS and CDR2 YFSETQ. Trimming left V 0 bases short and J 5 bases short, with 9 bases between. This CDR3 spans 14 amino acids. The CDR3 region has the DNA TGCGCCAGCAGCTTGGGAGGGGACGATCAGCCCCAGCATTTT. This translates into CASSLGGDDQPQHF.

This clonotype appeared many times. The J gene is TRBJ1-1, the V gene TRBV12-3 or TRBV12-4; D gene unclear. The CDR3 sequence is 12 residues long. V dropped 6 bases and J dropped 0 bases, with 5 bases sitting between them. CDR3 loop: CASRTMNTEAFF. For the CDR3, the DNA is TGTGCCAGCAGGACGATGAACACTGAAGCTTTCTTT.

In its sample, this clonotype was seen a few times. The rearrangement uses TRBV7-9 and TRBJ2-2, with D possibly being TRBD1 or TRBD2 (5 bases each). The germline gives CDR1 SEHNR, CDR2 FQNEAQ (reference sequence). The V and J ends lost 4 bases and 0 bases respectively, with 9 bases between them. This CDR3 region has 15 residues. The CDR3 sequence: CASSSGRTNTGELFF. The CDR3 DNA reads as TGTGCCAGCAGCTCGGGACGGACGAACACCGGGGAGCTGTTTTTT. The full variable domain, with the rest looked up from reference TRBV7-9 and TRBJ2-2, is DTGVSQNPRHKITKRGQNVTFRCDPISEHNRLYWYRQTLGQGPEFLTYFQNEAQLEKSRLLSDRFSAERPKGSFSTLEIQRTEQGDSAMYLCASSSGRTNTGELFFGEGSRLTVL.

This clonotype was detected ten times or more. This CDR3 reads CASRTRVQVEAFF. The CDR3 DNA is TGTGCCAGCAGGACTAGAGTACAGGTTGAAGCTTTCTTT. The gene calls are TRBV28 and TRBJ1-1; TRBD1 is a possible D gene (5 bases). Germline values: CDR1 MDHEN, CDR2 SYDVKM. Trimming took 6 bases from V and 7 from J, leaving 15 bases between them. The CDR3 consists of 13 residues.

This clonotype was observed at least ten times. CDR3 amino acids: CASSYSIADTEAFF. The CDR3 coding sequence is TGTGCCAGCAGTTACTCGATAGCGGACACTGAAGCTTTCTTT. The chain joins TRBV6-5 to TRBJ1-1; D is unclear. Deletions cut 0 bases from V and 3 bases from J, with 8 bases between. The CDR3 has 14 residues. Germline CDR1 reads MNHEY; CDR2 reads SVGAGI.

There are many counts of this clonotype. The chain uses TRBV10-3 and TRBJ2-5; perhaps TRBD1 as D (6 bases). Germline lookup yields CDR1 ENHRY and CDR2 SYGVKD. The CDR3 contains 14 residues. Deletions cut 4 bases from V and 1 base from J, with 10 bases between. CDR3 sequence reads: CAISGTDLQETQYF. For the CDR3, the DNA is TGTGCCATCAGTGGGACAGATCTCCAAGAGACCCAGTACTTC.

This clonotype has a handful of counts. A much larger clone sits a single nucleotide away, making a read error possible. Given the absence of the conserved phenylalanine or tryptophan at the CDR3 end, a read error is likely. CDR3 in DNA: TGTGCCTGGAGTGGGTCTCACTACGAGCAGTACTCC. Encoded protein: CAWSGSHYEQYS. The J gene is TRBJ2-7, the V gene TRBV30, with no clear D. Germline values: CDR1 GTSNPN, CDR2 SVGIG (reference sequence). The CDR3 spans 12 residues. With 1 base removed from V and 3 bases from J, the gap between germline ends came to 7 bases.

This clonotype occurred many times. The gene calls are TRBV27 and TRBJ1-2, with 7 nucleotides matching TRBD1. The CDR3 has 13 residues. Germline CDR1 reads MNHEY; CDR2 reads SMNVEV (reference sequence). The ends lost 5 bases at V and 3 bases at J; junction bases unmatched: 3. CDR3 residues: CASSHGQDYGYTF. The CDR3, as DNA: TGTGCCAGCAGTCACGGACAGGACTATGGCTACACCTTC.

The sample holds many counts of this clonotype. The chain is built from TRBV10-3 and TRBJ1-1, with a tentative D call TRBD1 (5 bases). This CDR3 contains 15 residues. The V and J ends lost 5 bases and 2 bases respectively, with 15 bases between them. Germline values: CDR1 ENHRY, CDR2 SYGVKD. For the CDR3, the DNA is TGTGCCATCAGTACGGTATCGACAGTTAACACTGAAGCTTTCTTT. Protein sequence: CAISTVSTVNTEAFF.

Many counts were recorded for this clonotype. This chain connects TRBV6-5 to TRBJ1-5, with D perhaps matching TRBD1 (6 bases). Trimming took 4 bases from V and 5 from J, leaving 15 bases between them. Germline-derived CDR1 and CDR2 are MNHEY and SVGAGI. This CDR3 spans 15 amino acids. Here the CDR3 reads CASSLPGSGDQPQHF. Here the CDR3 DNA reads TGTGCCAGCAGTTTACCGGGGTCAGGGGATCAGCCCCAGCATTTT.

This clonotype was picked up many times. V is TRBV9 and J is TRBJ2-5; 7 positions match TRBD2. The CDR3 is 13 residues long. Germline loops: CDR1 SGDLS, CDR2 YYNGEE. V dropped 0 bases and J dropped 5; count of bases not matched to a gene: 1. As DNA, the CDR3 is TGTGCCAGCAGCGTAGTCGGGGGGGAGACCCAGTACTTC. It yields the protein CASSVVGGETQYF.

The chain employs TRBV14 and TRBJ1-2; possibly TRBD1 for D (5 bases). This CDR3 is 13 amino acids long. V shed 4 bases and J shed 8 bases, with 14 bases lying between them. Germline V gene lookup returns CDR1 SGHDN and CDR2 FVKESK. The CDR3 here is CASSRRGVDGYTF. The CDR3 DNA reads as TGTGCCAGCAGCCGAAGAGGGGTGGACGGCTACACCTTC.

This clonotype was observed at least ten times. The CDR3: CASSSPPGETQYF. DNA for the CDR3: TGTGCCAGCAGCTCCCCCCCCGGGGAGACCCAGTACTTC. The chain combines TRBV11-2 with TRBJ2-5; D gene uncertain. Per the germline V gene, CDR1 is SGHAT and CDR2 is FQNNGV. Deletions cut 4 bases from V and 5 bases from J, with 11 bases between. The CDR3 spans 13 residues. Variable domain in full (rest from reference TRBV11-2 and TRBJ2-5): EAGVAQSPRYKIIEKRQSVAFWCNPISGHATLYWYQQILGQGPKLLIQFQNNGVVDDSQLPKDRFSAERLKGVDSTLKIQPAKLEDSAVYLCASSSPPGETQYFGPGTRLLVL.

At least ten counts were recorded for this clonotype. The chain recombines TRBV24-1 with TRBJ1-1; maybe TRBD1 (6 bases). V was cut by 4 bases and J by 5 bases, with 10 bases left in between. The CDR3 loop spans 13 amino acids. Germline values: CDR1 KGHDR, CDR2 SFDVKD. The CDR3 reads CATSDPDRTEAFF. DNA for the CDR3: TGTGCCACCAGTGACCCAGACAGGACTGAAGCTTTCTTT.